This T cell receptor beta chain was obtained from a study of blood T cell repertoires in COVID-19 (dated by TCRdb to the early 2020s). General notes on the study: The collaborator samples originated in the United States, Italy and Spain and spanned the acute and convalescent phases of COVID-19. The repertoires were released in a freely available public database meant as a resource for research on the immune response to SARS-CoV-2. Subjects who had been exposed to COVID-19, were actively infected with it, or had recovered from it provided the deeply sampled blood TCRbeta repertoires that made up the dataset. The samples were drawn from two sources: the first 160 participants of the ongoing ImmuneRACE study, and 950 to 1,500 subjects contributed by 6 global collaborators. A de-identified subject ID, COVID-19 status, age in years and sex were almost always included in the sample metadata. Where available, HLA class I and class II types were obtained from metadata supplied by the sample provider rather than from assay-based typing. The prospective study material was composed of cDNA or gDNA derived from T cells, B-cell-depleted T cells, or PBMCs.

Participants in the prospective study were aged roughly 18 to 95 years, lived in 20 to 30 United States geographic areas, and enrolled through a virtual design. To assign participants to cohorts, the prospective study relied on clinical history that participants themselves reported in a screening survey and a study questionnaire. In the prospective study, whole blood, serum and a nasopharyngeal or oropharyngeal swab were collected from each participant by mobile phlebotomists. Prospective study participants could optionally give additional blood draws and questionnaires over an approximately 2-month period. Before DNA extraction, blood samples from the prospective study were shipped at room temperature or frozen. Paper-wide results and their limitations: The quantity of clinical and demographic metadata differed by source and by participant and was supplied without curation.

With respect to this clone: The antigen this receptor binds is unknown. Base quality data are lacking; no much larger clone is found one base away.

The junction shows trimming of 3 bases on V and 7 bases on J, and the gene matches do not reach 4 bases of it. CDR1 SGHAT and CDR2 FQNNGV were looked up in the germline V gene. Including the terminal cysteine and phenylalanine, the CDR3 comprises 13 residues. This entry keeps only the CDR3 DNA: 39 bases, framed from base 1. The immunoSEQ Assay, a bias-controlled multiplex PCR, was used to amplify TCRbeta CDR3 regions from genomic DNA. The study's processing was this. The number of nucleated cells in each sample was estimated from the amplification of reference gene primers within the assay. Sequence reads were collapsed and filtered to measure the absolute abundance of every unique TCRbeta CDR3 rearrangement. For each sample, productive Simpson clonality was calculated as the square root of Simpson's diversity index across productive rearrangements. Sourced from immuneACCESS, this table was stored by TCRdb with only in-frame sequences that have V and J called. A share of the clones is absent; for the studies checked, an unresolved V gene accounts for under half, and the remainder has no known explanation. Clone size and the V and J calls come from that table; the DNA yielded D and trimming. The sample has about 220,000 clones on record, about nine tenths of them singletons. Of the sample, around 3.5% falls within the top ten clones.

The sequenced sample consisted of PBMCs or T cells enriched from blood (not recorded which). The chain joins TRBV11-2 to TRBJ1-1; 8 middle bases align to TRBD1. The sequence was obtained from a middle-aged woman with acute COVID-19. The CDR3 reads as follows: CASSLRQGFEAFF. At the DNA level, the sequence is TGTGCCAGCAGCTTGAGACAGGGGTTTGAAGCTTTCTTT.